This record looks at one T cell receptor (beta chain) sequence and its context. The data are from a study of cytomegalovirus exposure and HLA in healthy donors. V was clipped by 3 bases and J by 2 bases; unmatched bases: 11. There are 18 residues in the CDR3. Germline-derived CDR1 and CDR2 are KGHSH and LQKENI. The primer mix had 60 Vbeta and 13 Jbeta primers. Here immunoSEQ multiplex PCR was the method, and the copy in TCRdb shows in-frame clones only, minus some. This sample has fewer than 140,000 clones, with around 75% found just once. The chain employs TRBV18 and TRBJ1-5, with 9 positions matching TRBD1. The sample was PBMCs. This receptor was taken from a male donor in good health and CMV-seropositive. The CDR3: CASSPQTGGLDGNQPQHF. The CDR3, as DNA: TGTGCCAGCTCACCCCAGACAGGGGGGTTAGACGGCAATCAGCCCCAGCATTTT.